This T cell receptor beta chain came from a study of long-term antiretroviral therapy in people with HIV (dated 2022 in TCRdb). For context, the study as a whole: The earliest samples were collected about a decade before the 2015 WHO recommendation for immediate ART, when ART was typically delayed until CD4 counts fell. The cohort contributed about 190 cryopreserved PBMC samples from a few dozen adults with confirmed HIV infection, collected serially over a mean of around 6 years (range 1-12). Whether ART initiation and durable HIV suppression were associated with changes in peripheral blood TRB repertoire composition and diversity was tested in a retrospective serial study. No cross-contamination during QIAcube processing was shown when test extractions of a monoclonal T-cell line were performed alongside a few dozen polyclonal samples. Of the 30 to 35 participants with HIV, approximately twelve were female. Overall study results and their limits: Samples dated from 2004 to 2017, and the ART regimens used may be less effective than current ones. Because cell numbers in pre-ART samples were limited, unsorted PBMC were profiled instead of sorted CD4+ and CD8+ T cells. Expanded TRB clones identified before ART initiation dominated the repertoire across all time points, though the dominance fluctuated and decreased in many PLHIV after ART. Limited PBMC availability meant only the TCR beta chain was sequenced, without alpha chain pairing. Inferences about post-ART repertoire changes are limited because no data were available on ART adherence, viral resistance or therapy changes. ART initiation was associated with a significant increase in TRB diversity, but diversity stayed significantly below transplant donor controls even after long-term ART. CDR3 length ranges in HIV repertoires were narrower than in controls, and network structure suggested an antigen-experienced repertoire with only a slight naive shift after ART.

To be included, a participant needed at least one PBMC sample from before ART initiation plus at least two post-ART samples. All participants with HIV were treated in the United States of America. Before DNA extraction, cryopreserved samples containing 1-10 million PBMC were thawed and washed. At the time of the earliest PBMC sample for each participant with HIV, ages ranged from roughly 20 to 54 years. PBMC samples from each participant spanned 1-4 timepoints before ART initiation and 2-8 timepoints after ART initiation, with a median of 7 samples. Serial HIV viral load, CD4+ T-cell count, ART history and demographic data were obtained for every participant. Genomic DNA was extracted from unsorted PBMC with a Qiagen kit on a QIAcube, with processing performed in batches of 12 samples. Comment on this clone: The clone's antigen remains unknown. The input lacks base qualities; no much larger clone sits a single base away.

The immunoSEQ hsTCRB v3.0 assay was used at survey level resolution for TRB variable region sequencing. The target sequencing depth for TRB was roughly 40,000-55,000 T-cell genomes per sample. An Illumina MiSeq with a v3 150-cycle kit was used to sequence the pooled TRB libraries. As for the original processing: Repertoire analysis was performed in R inside a reproducible Nextflow workflow that covered QC, data transformation and analysis. Custom analyses were implemented in LymphoSeq2, an R package for AIRR-Seq data exploration. A handful of samples that yielded fewer than 5000 total TRB sequences were excluded, so that around 190 HIV repertoires were analyzed. Among the 188 retained HIV repertoires, some 60 were collected before ART initiation and 120 to 140 were collected after ART initiation. Repertoires were downsampled to 5000 TRB nucleotide sequences, and summary statistics were averaged over 100 downsampling iterations. TRB sequences were retained for analysis only if CDR3 regions of at least seven amino acids were present. A Shannon entropy-derived clonality score and the Gini coefficient were used to measure diversity. In repertoire networks, the top 5000 CDR3 amino acid sequences were linked whenever an edit distance of one separated two sequences. Antigen specificity groups and MHC restriction were predicted for TRB CDR3 amino acid sequences with GLIPH2. CDR3 amino acid sequences were matched against VDJdb and McPAS-TCR to flag known CMV, EBV, HIV or tissue antigen associations. Pre-ART, post-ART and control groups were compared with Wilcoxon signed-rank tests and Holm-Bonferroni correction. Drawn from immuneACCESS, this table holds only the in-frame rearrangements with V and J called that TCRdb kept. Clones are partly lost; checked studies trace under half to an unresolved V gene and leave the rest unexplained. V, J and clone size were drawn from that table, and D and trimming were deduced from the DNA. Recorded for this sample are about 25,000 clones; about 88% of them occurred a single time. 3.6% of the sample lies in the top ten.

The CDR3 covers 16 residues, taking in both the cysteine and the phenylalanine. The kept DNA is CDR3 alone, 48 bases in frame from the first base. Reading the germline V gene gives CDR1 SGHTA and CDR2 FQGNSA. V is cut by 1 base and J by 2 bases, and the space between the germline ends is 12 bases. This TCR derives from a woman in her 30s with HIV. The source was unsorted PBMCs, collected 1.9 years after starting antiretroviral therapy. The chain joins TRBV7-2 to TRBJ2-1; the D gene cannot be named for sure. The nucleotide sequence reads TGTGCCAGCAGCTTAGGGACCGGGCCCCCCTACAATGAGCAGTTCTTC. This encodes CASSLGTGPPYNEQFF. Beyond the CDR3, the reference TRBV7-2 and TRBJ2-1 genes provide the residues; the full variable domain reads: GAGVSQSPSNKVTEKGKDVELRCDPISGHTALYWYRQSLGQGLEFLIYFQGNSAPDKSGLPSDRFSAERTGGSVSTLTIQRTQQEDSAVYLCASSLGTGPPYNEQFFGPGTRLTVL.